One sample yielded the 3 T cell receptor beta chains listed below, sequenced in a study of shared clonotypes between healthy human individuals. Generated by immunoSEQ multiplex PCR, the TCRdb table keeps only in-frame clones and is missing some. The repertoire consists of about 1 million clones, with about 75% occurring once and the leading ten covering about 1.5%. The sample taken for sequencing was memory CD4+ T cells sorted from blood. Noted subset: CD45RA-negative fraction. The receptors shown here come from a man aged 18 to 30 in good health.

The chain links TRBV14 to TRBJ2-1, with 9 positions matching TRBD2. Germline V gene lookup returns CDR1 SGHDN and CDR2 FVKESK. V trimming: 4 bases; J trimming: 4 bases; junction bases outside the gene matches: 8. CDR3 length: 16 amino acids. Written as DNA, the CDR3 is TGTGCCAGCAGCCTATTAGGTAGCGGGGGTTACAATGAGCAGTTCTTC. This sequence encodes CASSLLGSGGYNEQFF.

This rearrangement joins TRBV2 to TRBJ2-5; D may be TRBD2 (5 bases). CDR3 size: 15 residues. Germline values: CDR1 SNHLY, CDR2 FYNNEI. The V end lost 6 bases, the J end lost 2 bases, and 16 bases lay between the germline ends. Written as DNA, the CDR3 is TGTGCCAGCAGGCGACAATCTGGCGGGCAAGAGACCCAGTACTTC. This codes for CASRRQSGGQETQYF.

The genes are TRBV4-3 and TRBJ2-5, with D unclear. V dropped 0 bases and J dropped 5 bases, with 13 bases sitting between them. Per the germline V gene, CDR1 is LGHNA and CDR2 is YSLEER. The CDR3 spans 15 residues. The CDR3 spells CASSQDLGLWETQYF. CDR3 DNA sequence: TGCGCCAGCAGCCAAGATCTGGGTCTTTGGGAGACCCAGTACTTC.